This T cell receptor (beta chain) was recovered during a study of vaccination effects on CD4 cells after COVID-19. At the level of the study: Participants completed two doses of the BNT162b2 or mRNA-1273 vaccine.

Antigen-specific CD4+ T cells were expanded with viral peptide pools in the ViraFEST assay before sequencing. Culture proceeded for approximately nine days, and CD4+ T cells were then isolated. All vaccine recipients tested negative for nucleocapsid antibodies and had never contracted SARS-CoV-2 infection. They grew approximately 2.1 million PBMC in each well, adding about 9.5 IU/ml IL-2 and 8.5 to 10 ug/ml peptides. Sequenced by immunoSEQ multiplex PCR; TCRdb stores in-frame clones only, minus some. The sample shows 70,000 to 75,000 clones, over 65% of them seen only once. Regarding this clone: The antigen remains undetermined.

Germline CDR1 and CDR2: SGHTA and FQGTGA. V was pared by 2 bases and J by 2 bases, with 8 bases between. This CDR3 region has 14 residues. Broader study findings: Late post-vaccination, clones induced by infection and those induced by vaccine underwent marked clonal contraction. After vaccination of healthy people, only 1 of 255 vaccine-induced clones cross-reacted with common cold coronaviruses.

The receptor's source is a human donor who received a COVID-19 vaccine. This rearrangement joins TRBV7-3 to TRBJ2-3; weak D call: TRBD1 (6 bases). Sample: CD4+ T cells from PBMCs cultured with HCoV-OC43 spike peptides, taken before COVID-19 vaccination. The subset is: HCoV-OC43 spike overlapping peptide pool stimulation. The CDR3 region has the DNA TGTGCCAGCAGCTTATACAGGGACACAGATACGCAGTATTTT. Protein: CASSLYRDTDTQYF.